These T cell receptor beta chains were read from a single sample in a study of radiotherapy plus CTLA-4 blockade in lung cancer. Sequencing was performed with immunoSEQ multiplex PCR; in TCRdb, only in-frame clones are kept and a portion is missing. The table lists about 85,000 clones, approximately 83% of them singletons. Source: peripheral blood, taken from a patient treated with radiotherapy plus ipilimumab. These receptors came from a human donor with non-small cell lung cancer who had a partial response to radiotherapy plus ipilimumab. Each CDR3 is given with its conserved first and last residue. Fields, in order: clone size, D gene, V gene, CDR3 length, J gene, CDR3 DNA, CDR3 protein. The D gene is left open where the match is weak. Part of the rows lack a size; the others show once, few, many or a class for expanded clones.

size: .; D: TRBD2; V: TRBV5-1; length: 16; J: TRBJ2-2; DNA: TGCGCCAGCAGAGACCGGACTAGCGGTAACACCGGGGAGCTGTTTTTT; CDR3: CASRDRTSGNTGELFF
size: .; D: TRBD1; V: TRBV5-1; length: 13; J: TRBJ2-2; DNA: TGCGCCAGCACGACAGGGTGGAGCGGGGAGCTGTTTTTT; CDR3: CASTTGWSGELFF
size: .; D: .; V: TRBV28; length: 15; J: TRBJ2-3; DNA: TGTGCCAGTCGTCCTAGCGCCCACGGGACAGATACGCAGTATTTT; CDR3: CASRPSAHGTDTQYF
size: few; D: TRBD1; V: TRBV5-4; length: 16; J: TRBJ2-3; DNA: TGTGCCAGCAGCCCACGGACAGGGTCTGGCACAGATACGCAGTATTTT; CDR3: CASSPRTGSGTDTQYF
size: .; D: .; V: TRBV7-9; length: 16; J: TRBJ1-5; DNA: TGTGCCAGCAGCTTAGATACCAGGGGTTTTTATCAGCCCCAGCATTTT; CDR3: CASSLDTRGFYQPQHF
size: .; D: .; V: TRBV11-2; length: 13; J: TRBJ2-3; DNA: TGTGCCAGCAGCACAGAACACACAGATACGCAGTATTTT; CDR3: CASSTEHTDTQYF
size: .; D: TRBD1; V: TRBV28; length: 13; J: TRBJ2-2; DNA: TGTGCCATGGGACAGGGTGAAACCGGGGAGCTGTTTTTT; CDR3: CAMGQGETGELFF
size: once; D: .; V: TRBV27; length: 14; J: TRBJ2-4; DNA: TGTGCCAGCAGTTTAGCAGGGTCCAAAAACATTCAGTACTTC; CDR3: CASSLAGSKNIQYF
size: .; D: .; V: TRBV28; length: 15; J: TRBJ2-1; DNA: TGTGCCAGCAGTTTTCTTGGACTATTAAACAATGAGCAGTTCTTC; CDR3: CASSFLGLLNNEQFF
size: .; D: TRBD1; V: TRBV28; length: 16; J: TRBJ1-5; DNA: TGTGCCAGCAGTTTACCCGACAGGGGGTTGGGTCAGCCCCAGCATTTT; CDR3: CASSLPDRGLGQPQHF
size: .; D: .; V: TRBV19; length: 14; J: TRBJ1-5; DNA: TGTGCCAGTAGTTATCGGACAGCTAATCAGCCCCAGCATTTT; CDR3: CASSYRTANQPQHF
size: .; D: .; V: TRBV6-5; length: 13; J: TRBJ1-1; DNA: TGTGCCACCCGCAGGGGCCTGAACACTGAAGCTTTCTTT; CDR3: CATRRGLNTEAFF
size: .; D: TRBD2; V: TRBV19; length: 14; J: TRBJ2-1; DNA: TGTGCCACCCGAAAGGCTAGCGGAACCAATGAGCAGTTCTTC; CDR3: CATRKASGTNEQFF
size: .; D: TRBD2; V: TRBV2; length: 17; J: TRBJ2-1; DNA: TGTGCCAGCAGTGAAGCGCTCCTAGCGGGAGTCGACAATGAGCAGTTCTTC; CDR3: CASSEALLAGVDNEQFF
size: .; D: .; V: TRBV6-1; length: 13; J: TRBJ1-2; DNA: TGTGCCAGCAGTGACATCCAGGGTTATGGCTACACCTTC; CDR3: CASSDIQGYGYTF
size: .; D: TRBD2; V: TRBV29-1; length: 16; J: TRBJ2-2; DNA: TGCAGCGCCAGGACTAGCGGGCGACCGAACACCGGGGAGCTGTTTTTT; CDR3: CSARTSGRPNTGELFF
size: .; D: TRBD1; V: TRBV19; length: 15; J: TRBJ1-5; DNA: TGTGCCAGTAGTATGGCAGGGGGTAAAAATCAGCCCCAGCATTTT; CDR3: CASSMAGGKNQPQHF
size: .; D: .; V: TRBV28; length: 15; J: TRBJ1-1; DNA: TGTGCCAGCAGTTTAGGAGGGACCGTGAACACTGAAGCTTTCTTT; CDR3: CASSLGGTVNTEAFF
size: .; D: TRBD1; V: TRBV28; length: 14; J: TRBJ1-2; DNA: TGTGCCAGCAGGGTCGACAGGGTAGGGTCTGGCTACACCTTC; CDR3: CASRVDRVGSGYTF
size: .; D: .; V: TRBV5-1; length: 17; J: TRBJ1-2; DNA: TGCGCCAGCAGCTTGCCCTCTTCGGGGGGCGAGGGCTATGGCTACACCTTC; CDR3: CASSLPSSGGEGYGYTF
size: .; D: TRBD2; V: TRBV7-9; length: 15; J: TRBJ2-3; DNA: TGTGCCAGCAGCTCACTAGCGGGGACCACAGATACGCAGTATTTT; CDR3: CASSSLAGTTDTQYF
size: .; D: .; V: TRBV28; length: 13; J: TRBJ1-1; DNA: TGTGCCAGCAAAACAGGGATGAACACTGAAGCTTTCTTT; CDR3: CASKTGMNTEAFF
size: .; D: .; V: TRBV7-3; length: 15; J: TRBJ2-2; DNA: TGTGCCAGCAGCGCCGGGACACCGAACACCGGGGAGCTGTTTTTT; CDR3: CASSAGTPNTGELFF
size: once; D: .; V: TRBV7-3; length: 12; J: TRBJ2-1; DNA: TGTGCCAGCAGATCCTCCGGTGGTGAGCAGTTCTTC; CDR3: CASRSSGGEQFF
size: medium-sized; D: TRBD1; V: TRBV4-1; length: 16; J: TRBJ1-4; DNA: TGCGCCAGCAGCCAAGAAGGAGGGACAGGTAATGAAAAACTGTTTTTT; CDR3: CASSQEGGTGNEKLFF
size: .; D: TRBD1; V: TRBV5-1; length: 14; J: TRBJ2-7; DNA: TGCGCCAGCAGAGCCGGGACAGGCTCGTTGGAGCAGTACTTC; CDR3: CASRAGTGSLEQYF
size: .; D: .; V: TRBV6-5; length: 14; J: TRBJ2-1; DNA: TGTGCCAGCAGTTACAGACAGAACTACAATGAGCAGTTCTTC; CDR3: CASSYRQNYNEQFF
size: .; D: .; V: TRBV4-1; length: 14; J: TRBJ1-2; DNA: TGCGCCAGCAGCCCGGTAGAGGCGACCTATGGCTACACCTTC; CDR3: CASSPVEATYGYTF
size: .; D: TRBD1; V: TRBV9; length: 14; J: TRBJ1-5; DNA: TGTGCCAGCAGCCACGGACAGGGCGATCAGCCCCAGCATTTT; CDR3: CASSHGQGDQPQHF
size: .; D: TRBD2; V: TRBV5-4; length: 16; J: TRBJ2-2; DNA: TGTGCCAGCAGCCCAACTAGCGGGAGTTTCACCGGGGAGCTGTTTTTT; CDR3: CASSPTSGSFTGELFF
size: .; D: .; V: TRBV7-7; length: 15; J: TRBJ2-5; DNA: TGTGCTAGCAGCTTAGCCCGGGGGGCTGTCGAGACCCAGTACTTC; CDR3: CASSLARGAVETQYF
size: .; D: .; V: TRBV20-1; length: 11; J: TRBJ1-2; DNA: TGCAGTGCTACCAGGGGAAACGGCTACACCTTC; CDR3: CSATRGNGYTF
size: once; D: .; V: TRBV5-4; length: 16; J: TRBJ1-1; DNA: TGTGCCAGCAGCTTGATGGCGGGAGTTTTGAACACTGAAGCTTTCTTT; CDR3: CASSLMAGVLNTEAFF
size: .; D: .; V: TRBV5-6; length: 13; J: TRBJ2-3; DNA: TGTGCCAGCAGCTTGTATGGCACAGATACGCAGTATTTT; CDR3: CASSLYGTDTQYF
size: .; D: TRBD1; V: TRBV6-5; length: 14; J: TRBJ1-1; DNA: TGTGCCAGCAGTTGGGACAGGGGGCTTGGCGAAGCTTTCTTT; CDR3: CASSWDRGLGEAFF